The 7 T cell receptor beta chains reported below all come from one sample, sequenced in a study of cytomegalovirus exposure and HLA in healthy donors. PCR primers comprised 60 Vbeta and 13 Jbeta primers. The repertoire was sequenced with immunoSEQ multiplex PCR; TCRdb's copy has only in-frame clones and lacks some. The repertoire holds some 200,000 clones, with 75% to 85% as singletons. The specimen sequenced was PBMCs. The receptors here all came from a woman aged 18-29 years in good health and CMV-seronegative.

The gene calls are TRBV5-6 and TRBJ2-3; 12 nucleotides line up with TRBD2. Germline CDR1 SGHDT, CDR2 YYEEEE. This CDR3 has 18 amino acids. Trimming removed 3 bases from V and 1 base from J; junction bases left unmatched: 9. CDR3 loop: CASSWGLLAGGRTDTQYF. As DNA, the CDR3 is TGTGCCAGCAGCTGGGGCCTACTAGCGGGGGGACGCACAGATACGCAGTATTTT.

V gene TRBV4-2 combines with J gene TRBJ2-1; 11 bases line up with TRBD2. Losses at the gene ends were 4 bases for V and 3 bases for J; bases not matched to a gene: 8. Germline CDR1 LGHNA, CDR2 YNFKEQ. CDR3 length equals 17 residues. Written as DNA, the CDR3 is TGTGCCAGCAGCCGTAAGACTAGCGGGAAGGTCTACAATGAGCAGTTCTTC. Its translation is CASSRKTSGKVYNEQFF.

The chain joins TRBV27 to TRBJ2-3; a weak D match, TRBD2 (6 bases). V shed 9 bases and J shed 2 bases, with 15 bases lying between them. CDR1 MNHEY and CDR2 SMNVEV come from the germline V gene (reference sequence). CDR3 length: 14 residues. The CDR3 spells CASSGSSPTDTQYF. DNA for the CDR3: TGTGCCAGTAGCGGTAGCTCCCCCACAGATACGCAGTATTTT.

This sequence joins TRBV15 and TRBJ1-6; the D gene is possibly TRBD1 (5 bases). Trimming removed 3 bases from V and 7 bases from J, with 10 bases in between. The V gene's germline CDR1 is LNHNV and CDR2 YYDKDF (reference sequence). The CDR3 totals 14 residues. The CDR3: CATSRGRRNSPLHF. The DNA for the CDR3 is TGTGCCACCAGCAGGGGGCGAAGGAATTCACCCCTCCACTTT.

CDR3 residues: CASSLVEGTEAFF. CDR3 sequence (DNA): TGTGCCAGCAGCTTAGTTGAGGGCACTGAAGCTTTCTTT. The V call is TRBV7-9, the J call TRBJ1-1, with no clear D. CDR1 and CDR2 from the germline V gene are SEHNR and FQNEAQ (reference sequence). Between the trimmed V and J ends, which lost 1 base and 4 bases, there was a span of 7 bases. The CDR3 is 13 amino acids.

This clone was seen only a few times. V is TRBV29-1 and J is TRBJ1-1; 9 bases match TRBD1. The CDR3 totals 14 residues. Losses at the gene ends were 4 bases for V and 0 bases for J; bases not matched to a gene: 3. Germline V gives CDR1 SQVTM, CDR2 ANQGSEA. The CDR3 here is CSVGTGEMNTEAFF. The CDR3 coding sequence is TGCAGCGTTGGGACAGGGGAAATGAACACTGAAGCTTTCTTT. Full variable domain (outside the CDR3, taken from reference TRBV29-1 and TRBJ1-1): SAVISQKPSRDICQRGTSLTIQCQVDSQVTMMFWYRQQPGQSLTLIATANQGSEATYESGFVIDKFPISRPNLTFSTLTVSNMSPEDSSIYLCSVGTGEMNTEAFFGQGTRLTVV.

This clone was counted only a few times. The rearrangement uses TRBV19 and TRBJ1-3, with 9 bases identical to TRBD1. Germline V gene lookup returns CDR1 LNHDA and CDR2 SQIVND (reference sequence). This CDR3 is built from 16 residues. J gave up 3 bases and V 3 bases, and 6 bases lay outside the gene matches. The CDR3 sequence is CASSILGQGLGNTIYF. The CDR3 coding sequence is TGTGCCAGTAGTATCCTGGGACAGGGCCTTGGAAACACCATATATTTT.